This T cell receptor beta chain was identified during a study of T cells in Graves' hyperthyroidism and ophthalmopathy (dated by TCRdb to between 2017 and 2020). In the study overall: Peripheral blood was collected at initial diagnosis, before any treatment. TCR V-J signatures able to tell the groups apart were searched for in a discovery cohort of more than 90 patients, of whom approximately 40 had Graves' ophthalmopathy and 55 to 65 had stable Graves' hyperthyroidism. Prospective prediction of ophthalmopathy was tested in an independent validation cohort of about 19 hyperthyroidism patients and 17 patients who later progressed to ophthalmopathy. The roughly 100 discovery patients were randomly divided into training and test sets at a 7:3 ratio. In addition, the study compared T-cell repertoires in thyroid tissue and in blood from about 6 Graves' hyperthyroidism patients. After blood sampling, hyperthyroidism patients were treated with methimazole at a starting dose of 30 mg daily, and ophthalmopathy patients were treated with high-dose intravenous methylprednisolone. TCR Vbeta CDR3 sequencing of 120 to 150 peripheral blood samples (fewer than 45 ophthalmopathy, 75 or so hyperthyroidism and some 17 progressor patients) is reported in the paper.

Hyperthyroidism patients were newly diagnosed, with disease duration under 2 months, and aged 18 to 65 years. Patients with uncontrolled infections, other autoimmune diseases, pregnancy or lactation were excluded. Clinical symptoms, serum thyroxine and TRAb, thyroid ultrasound, and orbital computed tomography formed the basis for the diagnoses. For progressor patients, blood was drawn at the first diagnosis of hyperthyroidism, before any ophthalmopathy symptoms had appeared. PBMCs were separated from roughly 10 ml of fresh peripheral blood using Ficoll-Paque density gradient centrifugation. Patients classed as progressors first received a Graves' hyperthyroidism diagnosis and then went on to develop ophthalmopathy during follow-up. Total RNA was extracted using Trizol reagent, and RNA quality was assessed on an Agilent 2100 Bioanalyzer. This clonotype was seen a few times. It lacks a known antigen. The input lacks base qualities; no much larger clone sits a single base away.

The TCR beta CDR3 regions were amplified from RNA transcripts. The first round of RT-PCR for the TCR CDR3 was performed with the HTBI primer set and the Qiagen OneStep RT-PCR kit. Libraries were constructed in a second round of multiplex PCR, after which size selection and purification were carried out. Paired-end sequencing of the libraries was performed with 100 bp reads on an Illumina HiSeq2000. For the original study's pipeline: SOAPnuke was used to process the raw data, with reads discarded if the reads contained adapters or uncalled bases, had a mean Phred below 15, or lacked an exact constant-primer or identifier match. COPE v1.2.5 was used to merge the high-quality paired reads, and each unique nucleotide sequence was defined as a clonotype. MiTCR v1.1 was used to align the clonotypes against IMGT TRBV, TRBD and TRBJ reference segments. The analysis included only V-J combinations with a frequency above 0.0001, which together covered roughly 99% of the repertoires. A TCS score was defined as the ratio of F50 (clonal expansion) to E x V (chaos), with BLOSUM62-based TCRdist applied between CDR3 peptides within each V-J. Welch's t-statistics and random forest reduced 514 V-J features to roughly 13, which were used in a naive Bayes classifier (R e1071). The public reads were reanalyzed by TCRdb: fastp trimming at Q25, MiXCR alignment, in-frame beta chains only. Each entry merges the rows of one CDR3 protein and shows their most common DNA and genes. These V and J calls are TCRdb output, not the study's own analysis. This sample lists 370,000 or so distinct CDR3 sequences; roughly 12% were detected once. The ten largest account for 20% of the sample.

General study outcomes and caveats: During validation, the model predicted progression to ophthalmopathy a median of around six months ahead of onset, with more than 60% sensitivity and under 85% specificity. Sample size was not statistically predetermined, and investigators were not blinded to group allocation. Most expanded thyroid clonotypes (frequency above 0.001) were also detected in blood, suggesting blood repertoires may reflect thyroid immune responses. In cross-validation, a model built on a 13 V-J signature told ophthalmopathy apart from stable hyperthyroidism with 87.88% sensitivity and roughly 81% specificity, and in testing the same model reached 80%/75%.

The germline V end is reduced by 2 bases and the J end by 7 bases; junction bases left unmatched: 6. The CDR3 starts with the cysteine, ends with the phenylalanine, and has 14 residues. The sequence is cut down to CDR3 DNA, 42 bases in frame from base 1. The germline V gene (reference sequence) sets CDR1 to DFQATT and CDR2 to SNEGSKA. This clonotype originated in a man aged 30-40 years with Graves' hyperthyroidism that later progressed to Graves' ophthalmopathy. This chain is built from TRBV20-1 and TRBJ2-4; 9 junctional bases match TRBD2. Sample: blood. The nucleotides read TGCAGTGCTAGACTCGCGGGGGGGCCGAACATTCAGTACTTC. This encodes CSARLAGGPNIQYF.